The source of this TCR beta chain is a study of T cell repertoires in cytomegalovirus infection. The wider study: Through public TCR beta signatures, both CMV infection and matching HLA type were indicated.

Trimming took 5 bases from V and 3 from J; bases not matched to a gene: 9. CDR1 and CDR2 from the germline V gene are LGHNA and YNFKEQ. The length of the CDR3 is 15 residues. MiXCR was run by TCRdb on the reads, yielding one entry per CDR3 protein. This sample yields about 920,000 distinct CDR3 sequences, of which approximately 31% are seen a single time; more than 12% belongs to the top ten. This clonotype was observed a few times. No antigen is known for it. Here the sequenced sample was cultured CD8+ T cells from PBMCs, taken from culture after CMV antigen stimulation. The TCR sequence derives from a human donor in good health (CMV status not recorded). Some clones in this sample may be carry-over from other donors' samples. The rearrangement links TRBV4-2 to TRBJ2-7; 8 bases match TRBD2. The CDR3 protein is CASSTIAGPNYEQYF. DNA of the CDR3: TGTGCCAGCAGCACCATAGCGGGGCCAAACTACGAGCAGTACTTC.